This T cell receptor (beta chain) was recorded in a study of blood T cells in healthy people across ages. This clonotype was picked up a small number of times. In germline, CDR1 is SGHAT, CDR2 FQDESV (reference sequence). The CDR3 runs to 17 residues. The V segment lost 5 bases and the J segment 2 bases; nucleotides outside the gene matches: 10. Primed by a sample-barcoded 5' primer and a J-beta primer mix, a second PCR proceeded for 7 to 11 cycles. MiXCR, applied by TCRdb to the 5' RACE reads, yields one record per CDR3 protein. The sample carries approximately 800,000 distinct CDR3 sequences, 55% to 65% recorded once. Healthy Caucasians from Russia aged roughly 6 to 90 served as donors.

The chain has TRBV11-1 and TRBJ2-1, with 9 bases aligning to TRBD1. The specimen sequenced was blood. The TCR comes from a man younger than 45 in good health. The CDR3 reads CASSPAAGTGTYNEQFF. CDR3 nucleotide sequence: TGTGCCAGCAGCCCCGCGGCGGGGACAGGGACCTACAATGAGCAGTTCTTC.